This T cell receptor (beta chain) was identified in a study of blood T cell repertoires in COVID-19. Across the study: Collection of acute and convalescent COVID-19 samples took place in the United States, Italy and Spain. In each case, the material was cDNA or gDNA derived from T cells, B-cell-depleted T cells, or PBMCs.

In the authors' workflow: Amplified reference gene primers provided the basis for estimating nucleated cell counts. Generated by immunoSEQ multiplex PCR, the TCRdb table keeps only in-frame clones and is missing some. The V and J calls and the clone size are those of that table, but D and trimming were determined from the DNA. The sample shows some 200,000 clones, almost 85% of them seen only once. This clone was recorded once. CDR1 and CDR2 from the germline V gene are SEHNR and FQNEAQ (reference sequence). Deletions cut 6 bases from V and 0 bases from J, with 10 bases between. CDR3 length: 14 residues.

The chain combines TRBV7-9 with TRBJ2-3; maybe TRBD1 (5 bases). What was sequenced was peripheral blood. The receptor comes from a woman aged 40 to 55 with acute or convalescent COVID-19. CDR3 bases: TGTGCCAGCAGGACGACAGCCAGCACAGATACGCAGTATTTT. As protein: CASRTTASTDTQYF.